The 28 T cell receptor beta chains listed next were all sequenced from one sample in a study of regulatory T cells in long-lasting Graves disease. Time point defined: newly diagnosed GD, antithyroid drugs for less than 3 months. The TCR library used RNA extracted from PBMCs. Investigators prepared the TCR beta libraries by applying iRepertoire HTBI primers and Arm-PCR of CDR3 regions. TCRdb reanalysed the multiplex PCR reads using MiXCR and keeps one entry per CDR3 protein. The sample shows almost 450,000 distinct CDR3 sequences, around 15% of them seen only once. The same sample was also studied in work on T cells in Graves' hyperthyroidism and ophthalmopathy.

The input for sequencing was peripheral blood mononuclear cells (PBMCs), taken at new diagnosis, from a patient treated with antithyroid drugs. These receptors were taken from a woman under 40 with Graves disease.

This clonotype was counted at least ten times. The genes are TRBV27 and TRBJ1-1; D not resolved. Germline lookup yields CDR1 MNHEY and CDR2 SMNVEV (reference sequence). This CDR3 is 14 amino acids long. Trimming removed 7 bases from V and 1 base from J, with 13 bases in between. The CDR3, as DNA: TGTGCCAGCATCCCGGTGGGAGGGAACACTGAAGCTTTCTTT. It is translated as CASIPVGGNTEAFF.

This clonotype was recorded many times. V and J are TRBV12-3 or TRBV12-4 and TRBJ1-6, with D unclear. V shed 8 bases and J shed 8 bases, with 7 bases lying between them. The CDR3 is made up of 11 amino acids. The CDR3 DNA reads as TGTGCCAGCGGTCGGGATTCACCCCTCCACTTT. Translating gives CASGRDSPLHF.

The chain combines TRBV28 with TRBJ1-1; TRBD1 is a possible D gene (5 bases). Looked up from germline, CDR1 is MDHEN and CDR2 is SYDVKM. The germline V and J ends were trimmed by 5 bases and 8 bases, with 9 bases remaining between them. This CDR3 comprises 11 residues. CDR3 loop: CASSRQTEAFF. The CDR3 bases are TGTGCCAGCAGTCGACAGACAGAAGCTTTCTTT.

This clonotype was seen many times. The genes are TRBV11-3 and TRBJ2-2; tentative D call: TRBD2 (5 bases). This CDR3 is built from 14 residues. Looked up from germline, CDR1 is SGHNT and CDR2 is YENEEA. V shed 3 bases and J shed 4 bases, with 9 bases lying between them. The CDR3 reads CASSLHRGTGELFF. DNA for the CDR3: TGTGCCAGCAGCTTGCACCGGGGCACCGGGGAGCTGTTTTTT.

This clonotype was picked up many times. V gene TRBV20-1 combines with J gene TRBJ1-1, with TRBD1 identical over 7 bases. CDR3 size: 14 residues. The germline gives CDR1 DFQATT, CDR2 SNEGSKA (reference sequence). J was trimmed by 5 bases and V by 3 bases; bases with no gene match: 9. The CDR3 is CSASGTGALTEAFF. The CDR3 DNA sequence: TGCAGTGCTAGTGGAACAGGGGCGTTAACTGAAGCTTTCTTT.

This clonotype has just a few counts. This chain connects TRBV7-6 to TRBJ2-1, with D perhaps matching TRBD2 (5 bases). In germline, CDR1 is SGHVS, CDR2 FNYEAQ. Deletions cut 4 bases from V and 0 bases from J, with 10 bases between. This CDR3 has 15 amino acids. The CDR3, as DNA: TGTGCCAGCAGCTCAACTAGAAGCTCCTACAATGAGCAGTTCTTC. Translation gives CASSSTRSSYNEQFF. Using reference TRBV7-6 and TRBJ2-1 for the parts outside the CDR3, the full variable domain is GAGVSQSPRYKVTKRGQDVALRCDPISGHVSLYWYRQALGQGPEFLTYFNYEAQQDKSGLPNDRFSAERPEGSISTLTIQRTEQRDSAMYRCASSSTRSSYNEQFFGPGTRLTVL.

The chain carries TRBV6-2 or TRBV6-3 and TRBJ1-3; D is unclear. Germline loops: CDR1 MNHEY, CDR2 SVGEGT. The CDR3 contains 16 residues. Trimming took off 2 bases at V and 2 bases at J, with 13 bases between the two ends. The CDR3 bases are TGTGCCAGCAGTTACCTGGACCACTTTGCTGGAAACACCATATATTTT. This encodes CASSYLDHFAGNTIYF.

This clonotype was counted between two and nine times. This chain connects TRBV20-1 to TRBJ2-3; no reliable D call. From germline, CDR1 is DFQATT and CDR2 SNEGSKA (reference sequence). The CDR3 contains 13 residues. V dropped 3 bases and J dropped 2 bases, with 9 bases sitting between them. The CDR3 loop reads CSASSEATDTQYF. In nucleotides, the CDR3 is TGCAGTGCTAGTTCAGAGGCCACAGATACGCAGTATTTT.

The table lists this clonotype with many counts. The chain employs TRBV20-1 and TRBJ2-2, with 16 bases lining up with TRBD2. Trimming at V came to 6 bases and at J to 3 bases, leaving 7 bases not matched to a gene. The CDR3 extends over 17 amino acids. Germline lookup yields CDR1 DFQATT and CDR2 SNEGSKA (reference sequence). CDR3 loop: CSAVGLAGGSDTGELFF. The CDR3 DNA follows: TGCAGTGCCGTGGGACTAGCGGGAGGGTCAGACACCGGGGAGCTGTTTTTT.

This clonotype was recorded at least ten times. V gene TRBV29-1 combines with J gene TRBJ1-5; D perhaps matches TRBD1 (5 bases). The germline gives CDR1 SQVTM, CDR2 ANQGSEA. V was pared by 6 bases and J by 7 bases, with 13 bases between. This CDR3 spans 12 amino acids. CDR3: CSVGTGQQPQHF. The DNA of the CDR3 is TGCAGCGTAGGGACTGGGCAGCAGCCCCAGCATTTT.

V gene TRBV14 combines with J gene TRBJ2-1; D might be TRBD2 (5 bases). This CDR3 contains 16 residues. With 4 bases removed from V and 0 bases from J, the gap between germline ends came to 13 bases. CDR1 is SGHDN, CDR2 FVKESK, per germline. In DNA, the CDR3 is TGTGCCAGCAGCCCCGGCCGACGGGGCTCCTACAATGAGCAGTTCTTC. Translation: CASSPGRRGSYNEQFF. The variable domain in full, completed from reference TRBV14 and TRBJ2-1, reads EAGVTQFPSHSVIEKGQTVTLRCDPISGHDNLYWYRRVMGKEIKFLLHFVKESKQDESGMPNNRFLAERTGGTYSTLKVQPAELEDSGVYFCASSPGRRGSYNEQFFGPGTRLTVL.

The genes are TRBV5-1 and TRBJ2-5; the D gene is possibly TRBD2 (7 bases). CDR3 length equals 15 residues. The germline CDR1 and CDR2 sequences are SGHRS and YFSETQ. Deletions cut 0 bases from V and 5 bases from J, with 14 bases between. The CDR3, as DNA: TGCGCCAGCAGCTTGGGTGCGGGGGCGGACGAGACCCAGTACTTC. This codes for CASSLGAGADETQYF.

This clonotype was recorded many times. This chain links TRBV12-3 or TRBV12-4 with TRBJ2-7; 15 nucleotides match TRBD2. Germline trimming cut 1 base from V and 10 bases from J; bases unmatched to any gene: 5. The CDR3 is 15 residues long. CDR3 bases: TGTGCCAGCAGTTTAGGAGGGACTAGCGGGAGGTATCAGTACTTC. Translating gives CASSLGGTSGRYQYF.

Comments on this clonotype: A much larger clone differs from this one at a single base, so this may be a read error. A read error is likely, as this CDR3 ends without the conserved phenylalanine or tryptophan. The CDR3 DNA follows: TGTGCCAGCAGTTGGCCCGGGACCCCCGACGAGCAGTACCTC. Its protein product is CASSWPGTPDEQYL. The chain has TRBV6-5 and TRBJ2-7; D could derive from TRBD1 or TRBD2 (5 bases each). Trimming stripped 4 bases from V and 5 bases from J, with 15 bases between. Germline CDR1 is MNHEY and CDR2 is SVGAGI. This CDR3 has 14 amino acids.

Worth noting for this clonotype: A much bigger clone sits one base away, suggesting this may be a read error. The chain recombines TRBV20-1 with TRBJ2-1, with D unresolved. The CDR3 runs to 15 residues. CDR1 and CDR2 from the germline V gene are DFQATT and SNEGSKA (reference sequence). The CDR3 sequence is CSASFRRSAYNGQFF. The CDR3 bases are TGCAGTGCTAGTTTTCGGAGAAGCGCCTACAATGGGCAGTTCTTC.

Turning to this clonotype: A much larger clone lies one base from this, so it may be a read error. J is TRBJ2-7 and V is TRBV6-5; 9 bases match TRBD1. Germline V gene sequence: CDR1 MNHEY, CDR2 SVGAGI. The CDR3 is made up of 15 amino acids. The CDR3 loop reads CASSYGDRADYERYF. The CDR3 region has the DNA TGTGCCAGCAGTTACGGGGACAGGGCGGATTACGAGCGGTACTTC.

This clonotype was detected a few times. The chain is built from TRBV5-1 and TRBJ2-6; D is unclear. There are 14 residues in the CDR3. CDR1 is SGHRS, CDR2 YFSETQ, per germline. Trimming cost V 2 bases and J 3 bases, with 6 bases left between them. In nucleotides, the CDR3 is TGCGCCAGCAGCTTAAATCTTGGGGCCAACGTCCTGACTTTC. Translated, it gives CASSLNLGANVLTF.

V gene TRBV12-3 or TRBV12-4 combines with J gene TRBJ2-1; D remains ambiguous. The CDR3 has 13 amino acids. Trimming removed 4 bases from V and 4 bases from J, with 8 bases in between. The CDR3 DNA reads TGTGCCAGCAGTTCCCGAGAATACAATGAGCAGTTCTTC. It encodes CASSSREYNEQFF.

This clonotype came up many times. The V gene is TRBV7-2, the J gene TRBJ2-7; D may correspond to TRBD1 or TRBD2 (5 bases each). Germline V gene data show CDR1 as SGHTA and CDR2 as FQGNSA. The CDR3 length is 15 residues. Trimming took 1 base from V and 1 from J, leaving 11 bases between them. In DNA form, the CDR3 reads TGTGCCAGCAGCTTAGACCGGGACCGGTCCTACGAGCAGTACTTC. This encodes CASSLDRDRSYEQYF.

This clonotype came up a few times. The rearrangement uses TRBV20-1 and TRBJ1-4; D may be TRBD1 (6 bases). This CDR3 region has 15 residues. V lost 2 bases and J 7 bases, leaving 17 bases between the germline ends. Germline V gene data show CDR1 as DFQATT and CDR2 as SNEGSKA (reference sequence). CDR3 sequence: CSARKSRQVFEKLFF. The DNA of the CDR3 is TGCAGTGCTAGAAAATCCAGACAGGTCTTTGAAAAACTGTTTTTT.

The rearrangement links TRBV6-2 or TRBV6-3 to TRBJ1-2, with D unclear. The length of the CDR3 is 13 residues. Trimming shortened V by 4 bases and J by 4 bases, and 10 bases separated the two germline ends. Germline V lookup: CDR1 MNHEY, CDR2 SVGEGT. DNA for the CDR3: TGTGCCAGCAGTTCCCCGATGGGCTATGGCTACACCTTC. Its translation is CASSSPMGYGYTF.

Worth noting for this clonotype: This may be a read error, as it is one base from a much larger clone. This chain uses TRBV6-2 or TRBV6-3 with TRBJ2-5; D is unresolved. The V end lost 6 bases, the J end lost 0 bases, and 8 bases lay between the germline ends. CDR3 length equals 13 residues. Germline CDR1 reads MNHEY; CDR2 reads SVGEGT. As DNA, the CDR3 is TGTGCCAGCAGATTGCCCCACCAAGAGACCCAGTACTTC. This gives the protein CASRLPHQETQYF.

In its sample, this clonotype was seen many times. The CDR3 here is CASNGLAGTTDTQYF. CDR3 DNA sequence: TGCGCCAGCAATGGACTAGCGGGGACCACAGATACGCAGTATTTT. V is TRBV5-1 and J is TRBJ2-3, with TRBD2 matching over 12 bases. Trimming took 6 bases from V and 2 from J; bases not matched to a gene: 4. Germline lookup yields CDR1 SGHRS and CDR2 YFSETQ. CDR3 length: 15 amino acids.

Worth noting for this clonotype: Its ends do not fully match the called genes, so a read error is possible. J is TRBJ2-3 and V is TRBV5-1; 7 bases align to TRBD2. The germline gives CDR1 SGHRS, CDR2 YFSETQ. The CDR3 contains 14 residues. The chain's CDR3 is CANSSRLATDTQYF. CDR3 bases: TGCGCCAACAGCTCCCGACTAGCCACAGATACGCAGTATTTT.

This clonotype was recorded at least ten times. This chain connects TRBV6-1 to TRBJ1-1, with D unresolved. Trimming cost V 2 bases and J 0 bases, with 4 bases left between them. This CDR3 region has 13 residues. CDR1 and CDR2 from the germline V gene are MNHNS and SASEGT. The CDR3 coding sequence is TGTGCCAGCAGTGAACGGATGAACACTGAAGCTTTCTTT. This codes for CASSERMNTEAFF.

This clonotype was recorded many times. The rearrangement uses TRBV7-9 and TRBJ2-5, with no clear D. This CDR3 region has 14 residues. V lost 1 base and J lost 5, with 11 bases in between. Germline CDR1 and CDR2: SEHNR and FQNEAQ (reference sequence). The chain's CDR3 is CASSLVGIEETQYF. CDR3 nucleotides: TGTGCCAGCAGCTTAGTTGGGATCGAGGAGACCCAGTACTTC.

This clonotype appeared many times. The chain combines TRBV7-9 with TRBJ1-1; D may be TRBD1 (5 bases). Germline V lookup: CDR1 SEHNR, CDR2 FQNEAQ (reference sequence). Deletions cut 6 bases from V and 3 bases from J, with 11 bases between. The CDR3 is 13 residues long. CDR3 protein: CASRHGADTEAFF. The CDR3 region has the DNA TGTGCCAGCAGGCACGGGGCAGACACTGAAGCTTTCTTT.

This clonotype was detected many times. V gene TRBV20-1 combines with J gene TRBJ2-1; TRBD2 aligns across 10 bases. Looked up from germline, CDR1 is DFQATT and CDR2 is SNEGSKA (reference sequence). The CDR3 sequence is 15 residues long. With 5 bases clipped from V and 5 bases from J, the junction kept 9 bases outside the gene matches. CDR3 loop: CSAAQRTSGDNEQFF. The CDR3 DNA sequence: TGCAGTGCTGCCCAAAGGACTAGCGGTGACAATGAGCAGTTCTTC.